The next 9 T cell receptor beta chains were all read from a single sample in a study of OX40 agonist ivuxolimab in advanced cancers. The method was the immunoSEQ multiplex PCR assay. TCRdb holds this immuneACCESS table with in-frame rearrangements only. Some clones are missing; in checked studies, unresolved V genes explain under half, and the rest has no known cause. A total of 40,000 to 45,000 clones appear in this sample, 70% to 90% of them only once. The top ten constitute 9% to 14% of the sample. Sequencing was performed on CD4+ or CD8+ T cells sorted from blood, taken in a trial of the OX40 agonist ivuxolimab. Receptor source: an adult with an advanced solid tumor such as melanoma, head and neck, liver or kidney cancer.

The chain links TRBV28 to TRBJ1-2; D uncertain. This CDR3 is built from 13 residues. Germline assignment: CDR1 MDHEN and CDR2 SYDVKM. Trimming removed 5 bases from V and 2 bases from J, with 9 bases in between. CDR3 nucleotide sequence: TGTGCCAGCAGTCTTGGGTTCAACTATGGCTACACCTTC. Amino acids: CASSLGFNYGYTF.

The V gene is TRBV27, the J gene TRBJ1-5, with 9 bases fitting TRBD1. CDR1 and CDR2 (germline): MNHEY, SMNVEV (reference sequence). Trimming took 1 base from V and 5 from J; bases not matched to a gene: 6. The CDR3 is 16 amino acids. For the CDR3, the DNA is TGTGCCAGCAGTTTATTGTGGACAGGGGATGATCAGCCCCAGCATTTT. Protein sequence: CASSLLWTGDDQPQHF.

The chain is built from TRBV5-6 and TRBJ2-1; D uncertain. V shed 0 bases and J shed 5 bases, with 3 bases lying between them. Germline V lookup: CDR1 SGHDT, CDR2 YYEEEE. This CDR3 is built from 12 residues. The CDR3 here is CASSLGDNEQFF. The CDR3 DNA reads TGTGCCAGCAGCTTGGGCGACAATGAGCAGTTCTTC.

V usage is TRBV27 and J usage is TRBJ2-3; 14 nucleotides match TRBD2. The CDR3 has 16 amino acids. Looked up from germline, CDR1 is MNHEY and CDR2 is SMNVEV (reference sequence). V shed 5 bases, J shed 4 bases, and the junction held 5 bases outside the gene matches. CDR3 protein: CASSLGTSGRSDTQYF. CDR3 nucleotide sequence: TGTGCCAGCAGTCTAGGGACTAGCGGGAGATCAGATACGCAGTATTTT.

This clone was observed a handful of times. The CDR3 here is CASSPRGQGHGYTF. The CDR3 DNA sequence: TGTGCCAGCAGCCCCCGGGGACAGGGGCATGGCTACACCTTC. The chain has TRBV9 and TRBJ1-2; 10 nucleotides line up with TRBD1. The junction had 6 bases not matched to a gene; V was cut back by 4 bases and J by 6 bases. Germline values: CDR1 SGDLS, CDR2 YYNGEE. There are 14 residues in the CDR3.

The chain links TRBV4-1 to TRBJ2-7; 7 nucleotides agree with TRBD1. The CDR3 is 15 residues long. V lost 1 base and J lost 4; bases outside the gene matches: 7. Germline values: CDR1 MGHRA, CDR2 YSYEKL. The CDR3 DNA reads as TGCGCCAGCAGCCAAGTTGCCGGGACAGCGTACGAGCAGTACTTC. Residues: CASSQVAGTAYEQYF.

This clone was detected once. This rearrangement joins TRBV7-6 to TRBJ2-7; no reliable D call. Germline V gives CDR1 SGHVS, CDR2 FNYEAQ. The CDR3 extends over 14 amino acids. V shed 1 base and J shed 3 bases, with 10 bases lying between them. In DNA form, the CDR3 reads TGTGCCAGCAGCTTAGATGGTAGTAACTACGAGCAGTACTTC. Residues: CASSLDGSNYEQYF.

This rearrangement joins TRBV28 to TRBJ1-2, with D possibly matching TRBD1 (6 bases). The CDR3 length is 14 residues. Germline lookup yields CDR1 MDHEN and CDR2 SYDVKM. V was pared by 3 bases and J by 6 bases, with 14 bases between. Written as DNA, the CDR3 is TGTGCCAGCAGTTTCCCGTCAGCAGGGGATGGCTACACCTTC. Translation: CASSFPSAGDGYTF.

The rearrangement links TRBV6-5 to TRBJ1-1, with D unclear. The V end lost 5 bases, the J end lost 0 bases, and 10 bases lay between the germline ends. The CDR3 covers 14 residues. Germline CDR1 MNHEY, CDR2 SVGAGI. The CDR3 protein is CASSSRFMNTEAFF. CDR3 bases: TGTGCCAGCAGTAGCAGGTTTATGAACACTGAAGCTTTCTTT.